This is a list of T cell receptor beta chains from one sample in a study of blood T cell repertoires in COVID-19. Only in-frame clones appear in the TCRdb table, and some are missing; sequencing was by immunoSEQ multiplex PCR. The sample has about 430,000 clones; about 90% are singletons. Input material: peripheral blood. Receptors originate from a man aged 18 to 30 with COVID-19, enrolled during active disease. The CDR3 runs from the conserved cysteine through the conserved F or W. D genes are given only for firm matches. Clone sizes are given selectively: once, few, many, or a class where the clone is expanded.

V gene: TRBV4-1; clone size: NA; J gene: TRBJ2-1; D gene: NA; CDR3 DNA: TGCGCCAGCAGCCAGCGCCGGGACACCGACTACAATGAGCAGTTCTTC; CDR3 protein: CASSQRRDTDYNEQFF
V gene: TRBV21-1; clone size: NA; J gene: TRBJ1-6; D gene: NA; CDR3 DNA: TGTGCCAGCAGCAAACAGGATAATTCACCCCTCCACTTT; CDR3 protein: CASSKQDNSPLHF
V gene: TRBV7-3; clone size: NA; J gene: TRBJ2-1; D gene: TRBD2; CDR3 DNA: TGTGCCAGCAGCTCGGAAGCGGGAGGGAGCAATGAGCAGTTCTTC; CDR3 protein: CASSSEAGGSNEQFF
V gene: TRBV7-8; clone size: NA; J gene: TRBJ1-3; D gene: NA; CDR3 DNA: TGTGCCAGCAGCCAAACAGGGTTCTCTGGAAACACCATATATTTT; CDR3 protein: CASSQTGFSGNTIYF
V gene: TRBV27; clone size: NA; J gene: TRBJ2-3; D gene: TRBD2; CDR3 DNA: TGTGCCACCAGCAGGGTAGCGGGGGGCGGGGCAGATACGCAGTATTTT; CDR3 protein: CATSRVAGGGADTQYF
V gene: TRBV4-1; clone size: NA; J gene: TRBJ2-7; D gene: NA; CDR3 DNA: TGCGCCAGCAGCCAGGACAGATATTACGAGCAGTACTTC; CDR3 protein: CASSQDRYYEQYF
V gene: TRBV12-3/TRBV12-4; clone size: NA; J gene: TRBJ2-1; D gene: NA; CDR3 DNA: TGTGCCAGTGTCTCTTCCTACAATGAGCAGTTCTTC; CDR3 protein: CASVSSYNEQFF
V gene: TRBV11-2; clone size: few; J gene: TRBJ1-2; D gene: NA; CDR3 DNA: TGTGCCAGCAGCTTAGGAGCGACAGACTATGGCTACACCTTC; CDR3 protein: CASSLGATDYGYTF
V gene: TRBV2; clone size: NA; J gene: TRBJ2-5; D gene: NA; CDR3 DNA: TGTGCCAGCAGCGGGGGGCTGGAGACCCAGTACTTC; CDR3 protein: CASSGGLETQYF
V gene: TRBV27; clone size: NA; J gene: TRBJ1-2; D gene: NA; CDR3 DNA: TGTGCCAGCAGTTTTCAGGGGCCTTCCCCCTATGGCTACACCTTC; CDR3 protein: CASSFQGPSPYGYTF
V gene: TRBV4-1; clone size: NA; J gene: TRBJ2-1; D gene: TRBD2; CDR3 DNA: TGCGCCAGCAGCCAAACGGGACTAGCGGGGGGAAATGAGCAGTTCTTC; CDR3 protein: CASSQTGLAGGNEQFF
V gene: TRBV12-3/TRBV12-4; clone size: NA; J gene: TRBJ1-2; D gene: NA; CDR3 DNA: TGTGCCAGCAGTTTGTCTCGCGGAGCTGGCTACACCTTC; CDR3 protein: CASSLSRGAGYTF
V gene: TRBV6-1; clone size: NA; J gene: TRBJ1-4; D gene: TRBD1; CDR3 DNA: TGTGCCAGCAGTGAATTATGGACAGGGCAAACAACTAATGAAAAACTGTTTTTT; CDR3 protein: CASSELWTGQTTNEKLFF
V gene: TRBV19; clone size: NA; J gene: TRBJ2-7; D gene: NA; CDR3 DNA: TGTGCCAGTAGTATCGGGGAGAGCGAGCAGTACTTC; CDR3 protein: CASSIGESEQYF
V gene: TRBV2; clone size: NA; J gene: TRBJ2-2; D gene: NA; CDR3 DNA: TGTGCCAGCCCCCTGGTGGGCCTGAACACCGGGGAGCTGTTTTTT; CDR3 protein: CASPLVGLNTGELFF
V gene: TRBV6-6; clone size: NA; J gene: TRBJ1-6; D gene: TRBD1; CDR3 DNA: TGTGCCAGCAGCCGCCGGGACAGGGCAAGAAATTCACCCCTCCACTTT; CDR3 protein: CASSRRDRARNSPLHF
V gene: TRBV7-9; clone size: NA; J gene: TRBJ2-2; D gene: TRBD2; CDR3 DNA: TGTGCCAGCAGTAGAAGCGGGGGGGCTATCACCGGGGAGCTGTTTTTT; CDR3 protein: CASSRSGGAITGELFF
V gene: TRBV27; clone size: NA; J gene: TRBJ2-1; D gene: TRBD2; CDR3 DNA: TGTGCCAGCGTTCCTAGCGGGCCCCCCTACAATGAGCAGTTCTTC; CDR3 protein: CASVPSGPPYNEQFF
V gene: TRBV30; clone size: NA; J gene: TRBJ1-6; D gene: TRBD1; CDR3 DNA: TGTGCCTGGAATCACAGGGGTTCTCTTAATTCACCCCTCCACTTT; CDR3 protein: CAWNHRGSLNSPLHF
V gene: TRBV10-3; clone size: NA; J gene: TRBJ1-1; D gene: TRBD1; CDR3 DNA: TGTGCCATCAGTGAGTTTCAGGGGGCGGACACTGAAGCTTTCTTT; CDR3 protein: CAISEFQGADTEAFF
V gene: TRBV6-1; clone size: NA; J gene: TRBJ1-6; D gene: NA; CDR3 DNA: TGTGCCAGCAGTGACCCCGACAGTTCACCCCTCCACTTT; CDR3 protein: CASSDPDSSPLHF
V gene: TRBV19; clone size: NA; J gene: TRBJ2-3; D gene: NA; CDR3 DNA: TGTGCCAGTAGTATCGGACAGTGGGCAGATACGCAGTATTTT; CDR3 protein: CASSIGQWADTQYF
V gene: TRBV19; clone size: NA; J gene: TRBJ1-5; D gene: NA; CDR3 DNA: TGTGCCAGTAGTGGAGGGAATCAGCCCCAGCATTTT; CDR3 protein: CASSGGNQPQHF
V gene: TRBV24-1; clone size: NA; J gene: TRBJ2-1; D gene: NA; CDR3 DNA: TGTGCCACCAGTGACCCGGGACAAGGTAACAATGAGCAGTTCTTC; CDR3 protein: CATSDPGQGNNEQFF
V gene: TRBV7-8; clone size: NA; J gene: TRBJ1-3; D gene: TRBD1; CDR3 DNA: TGTGCCAGCAGTCTACAGGGGTCCCTATCTCGGGGAAACACCATATATTTT; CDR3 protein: CASSLQGSLSRGNTIYF
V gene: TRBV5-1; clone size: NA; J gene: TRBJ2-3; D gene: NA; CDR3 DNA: TGCGCCAGCCACCTCCTAGGAGATGGTACAGATACGCAGTATTTT; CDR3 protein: CASHLLGDGTDTQYF
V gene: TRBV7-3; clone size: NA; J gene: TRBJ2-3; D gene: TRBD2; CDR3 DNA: TGTGCCAGCAGCCCAGGACTAGCGGGAGAAGGGTGGGTTACAGATACGCAGTATTTT; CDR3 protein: CASSPGLAGEGWVTDTQYF
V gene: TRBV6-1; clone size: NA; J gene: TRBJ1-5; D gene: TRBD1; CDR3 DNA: TGTGCCAGCAGTGACATCACAGGGGGTAGCAATCAGCCCCAGCATTTT; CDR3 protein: CASSDITGGSNQPQHF
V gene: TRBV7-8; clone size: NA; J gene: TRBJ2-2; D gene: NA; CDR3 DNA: TGTGCCAGCAGCTCCTCTTCCCCCTCGAACACCGGGGAGCTGTTTTTT; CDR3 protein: CASSSSSPSNTGELFF
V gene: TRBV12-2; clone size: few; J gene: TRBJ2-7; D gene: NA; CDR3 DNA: TGTGCAAGTCGCGAGAACCCCCCTAGCCGGGGGTTCTCCTACGAGCAGTACTTC; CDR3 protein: CASRENPPSRGFSYEQYF
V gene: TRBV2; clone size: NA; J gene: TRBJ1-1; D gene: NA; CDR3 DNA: TGTGCCAGCAGGACCGAGGCGAGGCAAACTGAAGCTTTCTTT; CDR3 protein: CASRTEARQTEAFF
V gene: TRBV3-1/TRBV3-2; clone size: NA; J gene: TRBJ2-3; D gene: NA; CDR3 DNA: TGTGCCAGCAGCCAAGATGAGCGGATAATCACAGATACGCAGTATTTT; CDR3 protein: CASSQDERIITDTQYF
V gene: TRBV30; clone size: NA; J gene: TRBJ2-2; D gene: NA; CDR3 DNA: TGTGCCTGGAGGCGTGAGCTTACCGGGGAGCTGTTTTTT; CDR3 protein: CAWRRELTGELFF
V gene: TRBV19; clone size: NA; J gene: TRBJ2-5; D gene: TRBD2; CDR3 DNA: TGTGCCAGTAGTATAGCTTCTACGGGGGGGCAAGAGACCCAGTACTTC; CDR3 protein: CASSIASTGGQETQYF
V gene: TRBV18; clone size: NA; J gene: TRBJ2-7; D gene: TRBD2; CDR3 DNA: TGTGCCAGCTCACCTCGGACTAGCATCCACGAGCAGTACTTC; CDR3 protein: CASSPRTSIHEQYF
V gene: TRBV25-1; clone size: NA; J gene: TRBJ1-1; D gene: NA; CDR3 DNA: TGTGCCAGCAGTGAACCGTACCCTAGCACTGAAGCTTTCTTT; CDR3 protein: CASSEPYPSTEAFF
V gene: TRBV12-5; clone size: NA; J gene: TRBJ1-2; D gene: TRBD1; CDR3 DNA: TGTGCTAGTGGTCAGGGACAGGCTGGGGGCTACACCTTC; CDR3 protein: CASGQGQAGGYTF
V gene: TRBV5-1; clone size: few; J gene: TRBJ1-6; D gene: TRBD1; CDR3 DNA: TGCGCCAGCAAGAGAACAGGGGACGGATCACCCCTCCACTTT; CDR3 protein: CASKRTGDGSPLHF
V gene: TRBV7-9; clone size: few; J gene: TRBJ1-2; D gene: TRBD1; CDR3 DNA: TGTGCCAGCAGCTTAGTAGGACAGGGGAGCTATGGCTACACCTTC; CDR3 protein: CASSLVGQGSYGYTF